The source of this TCR beta chain is a study of T-cell memory formation after mild COVID-19. Study summary: TCR clusters were mostly confined to one donor each. Study results and limitations: Among CD4+ contracting clones, most were CM and EM, and CD8+ ones EMRA. Certain responding clones were present in pre-infection memory, suggesting participation of cross-reactive memory.

The CDR3 totals 16 residues. CDR1 and CDR2 from the germline V gene are SGHRS and YFSETQ. Trimming shortened V by 6 bases and J by 2 bases, and 19 bases separated the two germline ends. This clonotype has ten or more counts. What it binds is unknown. One entry per CDR3 protein, called by TCRdb with MiXCR from the 5' RACE reads. The data hold about 39,000 distinct CDR3 sequences, with about 6.1% observed a single time. The sequenced material came from PBMCs or a T cell subset sorted from them (not recorded which). The TCR originated in an adult who had mild COVID-19 (a few samples of this study predate the infection). Cell type and time point are not known. This chain connects TRBV5-1 to TRBJ2-3; tentatively, D is TRBD2 (6 bases). CDR3 bases: TGCGCCAGCACGGGTGGCGGGAATACCCCCACAGATACGCAGTATTTT. Protein: CASTGGGNTPTDTQYF.